The 29 T cell receptor beta chains below were found in one sample sequenced in a study of blood T cell repertoires in COVID-19. TCRdb's table, derived via immunoSEQ multiplex PCR, lists solely in-frame clones and lacks some. This table has 150,000 to 200,000 clones, roughly 85% appearing once. Sequenced sample: peripheral blood. Every receptor here comes from a man in his 60s with acute or convalescent COVID-19.

V gene TRBV7-2 combines with J gene TRBJ2-7; 12 nucleotides line up with TRBD2. The CDR3 contains 14 residues. The germline V gene encodes CDR1 SGHTA and CDR2 FQGNSA. V lost 5 bases, J lost 7 bases, and 6 bases stayed unmatched. This CDR3 is CASSPASGRGEQYF. The CDR3 DNA follows: TGTGCCAGCAGCCCAGCTAGCGGGAGGGGTGAGCAGTACTTC.

This rearrangement joins TRBV7-2 to TRBJ2-7; D uncertain. The germline CDR1 and CDR2 sequences are SGHTA and FQGNSA. The CDR3 runs to 11 residues. V dropped 2 bases and J dropped 6 bases, with 5 bases sitting between them. CDR3 residues: CASSLLFEQYF. CDR3 sequence (DNA): TGTGCCAGCAGCTTACTATTCGAGCAGTACTTC.

This clone has a single count. One end of the junction is discordant with germline, which a read error may explain. The chain employs TRBV5-5 and TRBJ2-5; 15 bases map to TRBD2. This CDR3 comprises 18 residues. Germline V gives CDR1 SGHKS, CDR2 YYEKEE (reference sequence). The CDR3 region has the DNA TGTGCCAGCACCTTGGGGGGACTAGCGGGAGGAGGTGGGGAGACCCAGTACTTC. The encoded protein is CASTLGGLAGGGGETQYF. Based on the CDR3 plus reference TRBV5-5 and TRBJ2-5, the full variable domain is DAGVTQSPTHLIKTRGQQVTLRCSPISGHKSVSWYQQVLGQGPQFIFQYYEKEERGRGNFPDRFSARQFPNYSSELNVNALLLGDSALYLCASTLGGLAGGGGETQYFGPGTRLLVL.

This clone was counted once. The chain links TRBV4-1 to TRBJ2-7; TRBD2 agrees at 10 bases. V lost 2 bases, J lost 3 bases, and 1 base stayed unmatched. Per the germline V gene, CDR1 is MGHRA and CDR2 is YSYEKL. CDR3 size: 14 residues. CDR3 sequence (DNA): TGCGCCAGCAGCCAACTAGCGGGAGTCTACGAGCAGTACTTC. Its translation: CASSQLAGVYEQYF.

This chain joins TRBV6-6 and TRBJ1-3; 7 nucleotides agree with TRBD1. The trim removed 0 bases at V and 7 bases at J, leaving 3 bases unmatched. The CDR3 length is 14 residues. Germline assignment: CDR1 MNHNY and CDR2 SVGAGI (reference sequence). The CDR3 region is CASSYSDRENTIYF. DNA for the CDR3: TGTGCCAGCAGTTACTCAGACAGGGAGAACACCATATATTTT.

CDR3 protein: CASSLLAGAVDEQFF. CDR3 DNA: TGTGCCAGCAGTCTACTAGCGGGAGCGGTTGATGAGCAGTTCTTC. The rearrangement joins TRBV6-2 or TRBV6-3 to TRBJ2-1; 11 bases match TRBD2. The V segment lost 5 bases and the J segment 8 bases; nucleotides outside the gene matches: 8. This CDR3 comprises 15 residues. Germline CDR1 MNHEY, CDR2 SVGEGT.

V usage is TRBV7-2 and J usage is TRBJ2-1; perhaps TRBD2 as D (5 bases). V was cut by 4 bases and J by 8 bases, with 12 bases left in between. Germline V gives CDR1 SGHTA, CDR2 FQGNSA. The CDR3 is made up of 13 amino acids. The CDR3 sequence is CASSSQSSYEQFF. The CDR3 coding sequence is TGTGCCAGCAGCTCGCAATCTAGCTATGAGCAGTTCTTC.

This clone was counted once. The J gene is TRBJ2-2, the V gene TRBV15; TRBD2 aligns across 9 bases. CDR1 and CDR2 (germline): LNHNV, YYDKDF (reference sequence). The CDR3 length is 16 residues. V was clipped by 5 bases and J by 6 bases; unmatched bases: 10. The CDR3 protein is CATSAGGTSFPGELFF. CDR3 bases: TGTGCCACCAGCGCCGGGGGGACTAGCTTTCCCGGGGAGCTGTTTTTT.

J is TRBJ1-5 and V is TRBV7-3; 7 bases map to TRBD1. The CDR3 contains 15 residues. The germline CDR1 and CDR2 sequences are SGHTA and FQGTGA. Trimming cost V 6 bases and J 0 bases; bases outside gene matches: 5. The CDR3 DNA follows: TGTGCCAGCAGACCGACAGGGTATAGCAATCAGCCCCAGCATTTT. This translates into CASRPTGYSNQPQHF. Using reference TRBV7-3 and TRBJ1-5 for the parts outside the CDR3, the full variable domain is GAGVSQTPSNKVTEKGKYVELRCDPISGHTALYWYRQSLGQGPEFLIYFQGTGAADDSGLPNDRFFAVRPEGSVSTLKIQRTERGDSAVYLCASRPTGYSNQPQHFGDGTRLSIL.

V and J are TRBV6-2 or TRBV6-3 and TRBJ1-6; D unclear. The germline CDR1 and CDR2 sequences are MNHEY and SVGEGT. The CDR3 contains 14 residues. V was pared by 6 bases and J by 7 bases, with 13 bases between. The CDR3 reads CASSLEGRNSPLHF. The CDR3 nucleotides read TGTGCCAGCAGCCTCGAAGGGAGAAATTCACCCCTCCACTTT.

The gene calls are TRBV4-1 and TRBJ2-3, with a weak D call TRBD2 (5 bases). Deletions cut 0 bases from V and 0 bases from J, with 16 bases between. The CDR3 length is 18 residues. Germline V gives CDR1 MGHRA, CDR2 YSYEKL. CDR3 nucleotides: TGCGCCAGCAGCCAAGATCGGGAAAGGTCCTTAAGCACAGATACGCAGTATTTT. Protein product: CASSQDRERSLSTDTQYF.

The chain recombines TRBV28 with TRBJ1-5; the D gene is possibly TRBD1 (6 bases). Trimming took 6 bases from V and 5 from J, leaving 11 bases between them. Germline loops: CDR1 MDHEN, CDR2 SYDVKM. The CDR3 length is 13 residues. This chain's CDR3 is CASRVQGYQPQHF. CDR3 sequence (DNA): TGTGCCAGCAGGGTACAGGGTTATCAGCCCCAGCATTTT.

The CDR3 protein is CASSSGGFGTEAFF. CDR3 nucleotide sequence: TGTGCCAGCAGTTCGGGGGGATTCGGCACTGAAGCTTTCTTT. The chain uses TRBV28 and TRBJ1-1; D is possibly TRBD1 (5 bases). The CDR3 length is 14 residues. The germline V gene encodes CDR1 MDHEN and CDR2 SYDVKM. Trimming removed 4 bases at V and 4 bases at J, with 13 bases between. The complete variable domain, with remaining parts taken from reference TRBV28 and TRBJ1-1, reads DVKVTQSSRYLVKRTGEKVFLECVQDMDHENMFWYRQDPGLGLRLIYFSYDVKMKEKGDIPEGYSVSREKKERFSLILESASTNQTSMYLCASSSGGFGTEAFFGQGTRLTVV.

The CDR3 DNA follows: TGTGCCAGCAGTGGCTGGCAGGGGGCTACAGATACGCAGTATTTT. Translating it yields CASSGWQGATDTQYF. The chain employs TRBV2 and TRBJ2-3, with 8 bases identical to TRBD1. This CDR3 contains 15 residues. CDR1 and CDR2 from the germline V gene are SNHLY and FYNNEI. With 4 bases clipped from V and 3 bases from J, the junction kept 6 bases outside the gene matches.

V is TRBV9 and J is TRBJ1-1, with D maybe TRBD1 (6 bases). The CDR3 has 15 residues. The V and J ends lost 2 bases and 5 bases respectively, with 16 bases between them. Germline V gives CDR1 SGDLS, CDR2 YYNGEE. CDR3 in DNA: TGTGCCAGCAGCGTCCAGGGGCTGGGGAATACTGAAGCTTTCTTT. This encodes CASSVQGLGNTEAFF.

This chain joins TRBV19 and TRBJ1-2; D unresolved. Germline loops: CDR1 LNHDA, CDR2 SQIVND (reference sequence). The V end lost 6 bases, the J end lost 0 bases, and 8 bases lay between the germline ends. This CDR3 comprises 13 residues. This CDR3 reads CASRLRPNYGYTF. The CDR3 DNA follows: TGTGCCAGTAGACTCAGGCCTAACTATGGCTACACCTTC.

This clone has just one count. The gene calls are TRBV28 and TRBJ1-5; 9 bases map to TRBD1. Losses at the gene ends were 4 bases for V and 1 base for J; bases not matched to a gene: 5. CDR1 is MDHEN and CDR2 is SYDVKM in the germline V gene. This CDR3 is built from 16 residues. The CDR3 sequence: CASSSLGQGSNQPQHF. CDR3 DNA sequence: TGTGCCAGCAGTTCCTTGGGACAGGGAAGCAATCAGCCCCAGCATTTT.

Comments on this clone: Relative to the germline gene, one junction end is altered; a read error may explain this. The chain combines TRBV24-1 with TRBJ2-5, with a weak D call TRBD1 (6 bases). Per the germline V gene, CDR1 is KGHDR and CDR2 is SFDVKD. CDR3 size: 14 residues. The CDR3 sequence: CATSDLGARETQYF. The CDR3 coding sequence is TGTGCCACCAGCGATTTGGGGGCGCGAGAGACCCAGTACTTC.

V usage is TRBV4-3 and J usage is TRBJ1-4, with 7 bases aligning to TRBD1. Germline CDR1 and CDR2: LGHNA and YSLEER. The CDR3 consists of 17 residues. Trimming cost V 0 bases and J 3 bases; bases outside gene matches: 7. For the CDR3, the DNA is TGCGCCAGCAGCCAAGATTACCACGGGACAGCTAATGAAAAACTGTTTTTT. It is translated as CASSQDYHGTANEKLFF.

This chain links TRBV6-5 with TRBJ2-2, with 10 nucleotides matching TRBD2. The germline V gene encodes CDR1 MNHEY and CDR2 SVGAGI. V shed 6 bases and J 7 bases; nucleotides not matched to a gene: 5. The CDR3 is made up of 14 amino acids. CDR3 sequence reads: CASRLAGPSGELFF. CDR3 sequence (DNA): TGTGCCAGCAGACTAGCGGGACCGAGCGGGGAGCTGTTTTTT.

J is TRBJ2-7 and V is TRBV28; tentative D call: TRBD2 (6 bases). Trimming cost V 7 bases and J 6 bases, with 16 bases left between them. The germline CDR1 and CDR2 sequences are MDHEN and SYDVKM. The CDR3 is made up of 13 amino acids. The CDR3 nucleotides are TGTGCCAGCACCGGGACTGCAATGGGCGAGCAGTACTTC. Protein: CASTGTAMGEQYF.

The rearrangement uses TRBV5-6 and TRBJ1-1, with D perhaps TRBD1 (5 bases). There are 13 residues in the CDR3. From germline, CDR1 is SGHDT and CDR2 YYEEEE. Trimming pared 5 bases from V and 4 bases from J, leaving 12 bases between. The CDR3 is CASRRRVGTEAFF. The CDR3 DNA sequence: TGTGCCAGCAGACGCAGGGTGGGCACTGAAGCTTTCTTT.

The count of this clone is one. The V gene is TRBV5-6, the J gene TRBJ2-5; TRBD2 agrees at 7 bases. CDR1 is SGHDT and CDR2 is YYEEEE in the germline V gene. The ends lost 2 bases at V and 5 bases at J; junction bases unmatched: 3. The length of the CDR3 is 13 residues. CDR3 bases: TGTGCCAGCAGCTTCTGGGAGGGGGAGACCCAGTACTTC. It yields the protein CASSFWEGETQYF.

This chain links TRBV7-9 with TRBJ1-4, with D tentatively TRBD1 (5 bases). Germline loops: CDR1 SEHNR, CDR2 FQNEAQ (reference sequence). Trimming took off 5 bases at V and 6 bases at J, with 13 bases between the two ends. This CDR3 has 14 amino acids. This CDR3 reads CASSAWTIYEKLFF. In nucleotides, the CDR3 is TGTGCCAGCAGCGCATGGACAATTTATGAAAAACTGTTTTTT.

This clone came up once. The chain employs TRBV6-5 and TRBJ2-7; 10 bases are shared with TRBD2. CDR3 size: 16 residues. Looked up from germline, CDR1 is MNHEY and CDR2 is SVGAGI. V lost 0 bases, J lost 7 bases, and 9 bases stayed unmatched. The CDR3: CASSYSVGTSASEQYF. In DNA, the CDR3 is TGTGCCAGCAGTTACTCGGTGGGGACTAGCGCAAGTGAGCAGTACTTC.

This clone was recorded once. This chain uses TRBV29-1 with TRBJ2-1; 13 positions match TRBD2. Germline V gene data show CDR1 as SQVTM and CDR2 as ANQGSEA. The trim removed 1 base at V and 7 bases at J, leaving 7 bases unmatched. There are 16 residues in the CDR3. Here the CDR3 DNA reads TGCAGCGTTGAAGGGCCCCGACTAGCGGGAGGTAATGAGCAGTTCTTC. This codes for CSVEGPRLAGGNEQFF.

This rearrangement joins TRBV3-1 (or the pseudogene TRBV3-2) to TRBJ2-1; TRBD2 matches 14 bases. Per the germline V gene, CDR1 is LGHDT and CDR2 is YNNKEL (reference sequence). The V gene end was trimmed by 3 bases and the J gene end by 3 bases; junction bases not matched to a gene: 13. This CDR3 has 20 residues. The CDR3 sequence is CASSHPTGTSGSADYNEQFF. CDR3 sequence (DNA): TGTGCCAGCAGCCACCCGACCGGGACTAGCGGGAGTGCCGACTACAATGAGCAGTTCTTC.

V and J are TRBV5-1 and TRBJ1-6; 7 bases line up with TRBD1. Germline V lookup: CDR1 SGHRS, CDR2 YFSETQ. V shed 0 bases and J 7 bases; nucleotides not matched to a gene: 4. This CDR3 spans 15 amino acids. In nucleotides, the CDR3 is TGCGCCAGCAGCTTGGCGACAGGGCCAAATTCACCCCTCCACTTT. Translating it yields CASSLATGPNSPLHF.

This clone came up many times. The chain couples TRBV7-9 to TRBJ2-1; 13 bases fit TRBD2. Germline lookup yields CDR1 SEHNR and CDR2 FQNEAQ (reference sequence). The CDR3 sequence is 19 residues long. V was clipped by 5 bases and J by 7 bases; unmatched bases: 17. The CDR3 here is CASSRPGTSGTPVVNEQFF. The CDR3 DNA reads TGTGCCAGCAGCCGTCCCGGGACTAGCGGGACCCCGGTAGTGAATGAGCAGTTCTTC.